What follows are 22 T cell receptor beta chains derived from one specimen sequenced in a study of CD8+ T cells in alopecia areata. Described treatment: oral pan-JAK inhibitor, 5-10 mg twice daily. The authors extracted RNA and reverse transcribed it into cDNA as the sequencing template. The table came from immunoSEQ multiplex PCR; TCRdb's copy has only in-frame clones and leaves some out. There are about 120,000 clones in the sample; approximately 53% occur only once, and about 0.5% lies in the top ten. Sample: CD4+ T cells sorted from blood, taken at week 4, from a patient treated with tofacitinib. These receptor sequences come from a human donor with alopecia areata.

The chain employs TRBV6-5 and TRBJ1-2, with D maybe TRBD1 (5 bases). CDR1 and CDR2 (germline): MNHEY, SVGAGI. The CDR3 contains 12 residues. V shed 8 bases and J shed 4 bases, with 11 bases lying between them. The CDR3 reads CASFQGGYGYTF. The CDR3 nucleotides are TGTGCCAGCTTCCAGGGCGGCTATGGCTACACCTTC.

The chain uses TRBV7-9 and TRBJ1-2; 7 bases are a match to TRBD1. The CDR3 sequence is 13 residues long. Unmatched junction bases numbered 4, after V lost 5 bases and J lost 4 bases. CDR1 SEHNR and CDR2 FQNEAQ come from the germline V gene (reference sequence). CDR3 bases: TGTGCCAGCAGCCAGGGACAGTTCTATGGCTACACCTTC. Amino acid sequence: CASSQGQFYGYTF.

Only a few counts were recorded for this clone. The J gene is TRBJ2-7, the V gene TRBV29-1; D might be TRBD2 (6 bases). The ends were cut back, 5 bases at V and 4 bases at J, with 9 bases in the middle. This CDR3 is built from 11 residues. Germline V gene lookup returns CDR1 SQVTM and CDR2 ANQGSEA. The chain's CDR3 is CSVSSGYEQYF. CDR3 in DNA: TGCAGCGTTAGTAGCGGATACGAGCAGTACTTC.

This clone was found many times. V usage is TRBV6-5 and J usage is TRBJ2-2; D remains unclear. Looked up from germline, CDR1 is MNHEY and CDR2 is SVGAGI. The CDR3 length is 14 residues. V lost 4 bases and J 4 bases, leaving 10 bases between the germline ends. The CDR3 region is CASSSAPTTGELFF. CDR3 sequence (DNA): TGTGCCAGCAGTTCCGCCCCCACCACCGGGGAGCTGTTTTTT.

J is TRBJ1-1 and V is TRBV30, with D possibly matching TRBD1 (6 bases). V was cut by 4 bases and J by 4 bases, with 19 bases left in between. Germline V gene lookup returns CDR1 GTSNPN and CDR2 SVGIG (reference sequence). CDR3 length: 15 amino acids. CDR3 sequence (DNA): TGTGCCTGGAAAGGGGGACACCCGGGGCTCACTGAAGCTTTCTTT. Translated: CAWKGGHPGLTEAFF.

This clone has just a few counts. The chain uses TRBV29-1 and TRBJ1-2; TRBD1 might be the D (5 bases). The CDR3 consists of 12 residues. Trimming cost V 5 bases and J 3 bases, with 10 bases left between them. In germline, CDR1 is SQVTM, CDR2 ANQGSEA. The CDR3 sequence: CSVSRGDYGYTF. Here the CDR3 DNA reads TGCAGCGTTTCCCGGGGGGACTATGGCTACACCTTC.

The V and J genes are TRBV7-9 and TRBJ2-5; a weak D match, TRBD2 (6 bases). The CDR3 runs 15 residues. Deletions cut 2 bases from V and 1 base from J, with 11 bases between. Germline V gene sequence: CDR1 SEHNR, CDR2 FQNEAQ (reference sequence). The CDR3 region has the DNA TGTGCCAGCAGCTTATCCCTAGCGAGCCAAGAGACCCAGTACTTC. Its translation: CASSLSLASQETQYF.

In this sample, this clone turned up a few times. The V gene is TRBV7-9, the J gene TRBJ2-1; possible D gene TRBD2, 5 bases. CDR1 is SEHNR and CDR2 is FQNEAQ in the germline V gene (reference sequence). The CDR3 runs to 15 residues. The V gene lost 1 base and the J gene lost 0 bases, with 7 bases spanning the gap. The CDR3 loop reads CASSLEDYSYNEQFF. The CDR3 nucleotides are TGTGCCAGCAGCTTAGAAGACTACTCCTACAATGAGCAGTTCTTC.

The rearrangement uses TRBV15 and TRBJ2-3; D unresolved. Trimming stripped 3 bases from V and 2 bases from J, with 9 bases between. The CDR3 is made up of 14 amino acids. Looked up from germline, CDR1 is LNHNV and CDR2 is YYDKDF (reference sequence). The CDR3 region is CATSSNIITDTQYF. CDR3 nucleotide sequence: TGTGCCACCAGCAGTAACATCATCACAGATACGCAGTATTTT.

For this clone: This CDR3 is also generated by other DNA sequences in the sample. The chain's CDR3 is CAWSGGSNQPQHF. CDR3 nucleotides: TGTGCCTGGAGCGGGGGTAGCAATCAGCCCCAGCATTTT. The chain carries TRBV30 and TRBJ1-5; maybe TRBD1 (5 bases). Germline V lookup: CDR1 GTSNPN, CDR2 SVGIG (reference sequence). V was pared by 3 bases and J by 0 bases, with 6 bases between. The CDR3 has 13 amino acids.

As regards this clone: Within the sample, other DNA sequences also encode this same CDR3. This chain connects TRBV29-1 to TRBJ2-7; unclear D gene. From germline, CDR1 is SQVTM and CDR2 ANQGSEA. Trimming removed 4 bases from V and 2 bases from J, with 6 bases in between. The CDR3 has 11 residues. CDR3 amino acids: CSVGDTYEQYF. CDR3 in DNA: TGCAGCGTTGGTGACACCTACGAGCAGTACTTC.

This clone was detected a few times. The genes are TRBV10-3 and TRBJ2-3; D is possibly TRBD2 (7 bases). Per the germline V gene, CDR1 is ENHRY and CDR2 is SYGVKD. CDR3 length equals 16 residues. Trimming removed 6 bases from V and 3 bases from J, with 19 bases in between. Here the CDR3 reads CAIRETSGGATDTQYF. CDR3 sequence (DNA): TGTGCCATCAGAGAAACTAGTGGGGGGGCTACAGATACGCAGTATTTT.

This clone was observed once. The chain links TRBV30 to TRBJ2-7, with D unresolved. This CDR3 is 13 amino acids long. Germline CDR1 is GTSNPN and CDR2 is SVGIG (reference sequence). V lost 4 bases and J 4 bases, leaving 14 bases between the germline ends. The CDR3 loop reads CAWTPGVSYEQYF. DNA for the CDR3: TGTGCCTGGACCCCTGGGGTTAGTTACGAGCAGTACTTC. The variable domain in full, completed from reference TRBV30 and TRBJ2-7, reads SQTIHQWPATLVQPVGSPLSLECTVEGTSNPNLYWYRQAAGRGLQLLFYSVGIGQISSEVPQNLSASRPQDRQFILSSKKLLLSDSGFYLCAWTPGVSYEQYFGPGTRLTVT.

V and J are TRBV29-1 and TRBJ2-3, with D tentatively TRBD1 (7 bases). V lost 4 bases and J 6 bases, leaving 17 bases between the germline ends. Germline V gives CDR1 SQVTM, CDR2 ANQGSEA. The CDR3 runs to 14 residues. CDR3 protein: CSVGLASGGDTQYF. CDR3 DNA: TGCAGCGTTGGGCTAGCATCAGGGGGGGATACGCAGTATTTT.

This sequence joins TRBV18 and TRBJ1-2; D is uncertain. CDR3 length: 13 residues. V gave up 3 bases and J gave up 8 bases, with 13 bases separating them. CDR1 is KGHSH and CDR2 is LQKENI in the germline V gene. The CDR3 DNA reads as TGTGCCAGCTCACCTACCGGCCCGAGCGGCTACACCTTC. Translated, it gives CASSPTGPSGYTF.

J is TRBJ1-2 and V is TRBV29-1; D is perhaps TRBD1 (6 bases). V was pared by 2 bases and J by 8 bases, with 9 bases between. CDR3 size: 11 residues. The germline CDR1 and CDR2 sequences are SQVTM and ANQGSEA. The CDR3 sequence: CSVEQGKGYTF. CDR3 nucleotide sequence: TGCAGCGTTGAACAGGGGAAAGGCTACACCTTC.

This clone appeared a few times. V usage is TRBV4-1 and J usage is TRBJ1-4; unclear D gene. The CDR3 contains 14 residues. V was trimmed by 6 bases and J by 1 base, leaving 9 bases between them. The V gene's germline CDR1 is MGHRA and CDR2 YSYEKL. CDR3: CASRTMGTNEKLFF. CDR3 DNA: TGCGCCAGCAGAACGATGGGAACTAATGAAAAACTGTTTTTT.

The chain has TRBV7-2 and TRBJ2-5; D might be TRBD2 (5 bases). Trimming removed 2 bases from V and 5 bases from J, with 9 bases in between. Germline CDR1 reads SGHTA; CDR2 reads FQGNSA. The CDR3 length is 13 residues. CDR3 sequence reads: CASSLYGEETQYF. The CDR3 nucleotides read TGTGCCAGCAGCTTATACGGGGAGGAGACCCAGTACTTC.

This clone turned up a few times. The chain combines TRBV9 with TRBJ1-1; D remains ambiguous. CDR1 SGDLS and CDR2 YYNGEE come from the germline V gene. The CDR3 spans 15 residues. The V end was cut by 1 base, the J end by 4 bases, with 14 bases between. Here the CDR3 reads CASSVKSGVGTEAFF. The CDR3 DNA sequence: TGTGCCAGCAGCGTAAAGTCCGGGGTGGGCACTGAAGCTTTCTTT.

V gene TRBV29-1 combines with J gene TRBJ1-4; D unresolved. The CDR3 loop spans 13 amino acids. The V end lost 1 base, the J end lost 8 bases, and 11 bases lay between the germline ends. Germline CDR1 is SQVTM and CDR2 is ANQGSEA. Here the CDR3 reads CSVEGTGSEKLFF. The DNA for the CDR3 is TGCAGCGTTGAAGGGACGGGGAGCGAAAAACTGTTTTTT.

The chain is built from TRBV28 and TRBJ2-3; tentative D call: TRBD1 (6 bases). The V gene lost 3 bases and the J gene lost 11 bases, with 15 bases spanning the gap. The CDR3 is 13 residues long. Per the germline V gene, CDR1 is MDHEN and CDR2 is SYDVKM. CDR3 nucleotide sequence: TGTGCCAGCAGTTTGCAGGGGCAGGGGAAGCAGTATTTT. As protein: CASSLQGQGKQYF.

This clone was recorded a few times. V is TRBV6-5 and J is TRBJ2-4; either TRBD1 or TRBD2 may supply D (5 bases each). V was shortened by 4 bases and J by 0 bases, with 13 bases between the two germline ends. Germline loops: CDR1 MNHEY, CDR2 SVGAGI. The CDR3 has 16 amino acids. CDR3 nucleotide sequence: TGTGCCAGCAGTTTCGCCGGGACGGGAGCCAAAAACATTCAGTACTTC. Translating gives CASSFAGTGAKNIQYF.